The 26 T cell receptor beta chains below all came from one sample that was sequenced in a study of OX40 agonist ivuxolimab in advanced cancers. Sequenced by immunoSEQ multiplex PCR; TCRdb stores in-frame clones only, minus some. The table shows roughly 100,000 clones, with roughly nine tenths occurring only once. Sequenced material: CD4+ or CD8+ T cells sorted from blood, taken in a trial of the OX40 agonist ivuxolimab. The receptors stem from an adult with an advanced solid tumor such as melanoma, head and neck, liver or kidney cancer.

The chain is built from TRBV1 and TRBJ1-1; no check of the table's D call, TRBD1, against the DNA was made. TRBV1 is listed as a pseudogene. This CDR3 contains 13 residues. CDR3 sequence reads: CTSSAPLRTEAFF. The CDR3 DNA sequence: TGCACCAGCAGCGCACCCCTCAGAACTGAAGCTTTCTTT.

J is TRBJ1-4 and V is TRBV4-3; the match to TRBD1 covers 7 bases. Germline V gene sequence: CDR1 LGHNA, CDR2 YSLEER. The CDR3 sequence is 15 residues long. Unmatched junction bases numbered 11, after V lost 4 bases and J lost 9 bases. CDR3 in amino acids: CASSPTGTEEQKLFF. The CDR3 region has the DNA TGCGCCAGCAGCCCAACCGGGACAGAGGAACAAAAACTGTTTTTT.

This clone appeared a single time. The CDR3 nucleotides read TGTGCCAGCTGCCCCAGGGGGGCGCAGTACGAGCAGTACTTC. This gives the protein CASCPRGAQYEQYF. V gene TRBV7-9 combines with J gene TRBJ2-7, with D perhaps matching TRBD1 (7 bases). The V end was cut by 8 bases, the J end by 4 bases, with 18 bases between. The CDR3 has 14 residues. Germline lookup yields CDR1 SEHNR and CDR2 FQNEAQ (reference sequence). The variable domain in full, completed from reference TRBV7-9 and TRBJ2-7, reads DTGVSQNPRHKITKRGQNVTFRCDPISEHNRLYWYRQTLGQGPEFLTYFQNEAQLEKSRLLSDRFSAERPKGSFSTLEIQRTEQGDSAMYLCASCPRGAQYEQYFGPGTRLTVT.

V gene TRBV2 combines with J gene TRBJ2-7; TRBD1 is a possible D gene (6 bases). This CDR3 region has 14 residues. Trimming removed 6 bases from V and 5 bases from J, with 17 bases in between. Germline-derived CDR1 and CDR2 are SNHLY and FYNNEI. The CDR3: CASRPAGAANEQYF. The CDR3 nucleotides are TGTGCCAGCAGGCCGGCAGGGGCGGCCAACGAGCAGTACTTC.

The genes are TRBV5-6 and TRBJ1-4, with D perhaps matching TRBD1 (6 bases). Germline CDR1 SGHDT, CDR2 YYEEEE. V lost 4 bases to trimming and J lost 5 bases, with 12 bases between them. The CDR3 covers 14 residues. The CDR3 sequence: CASSAQGHNEKLFF. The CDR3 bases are TGTGCCAGCAGCGCCCAGGGACACAATGAAAAACTGTTTTTT.

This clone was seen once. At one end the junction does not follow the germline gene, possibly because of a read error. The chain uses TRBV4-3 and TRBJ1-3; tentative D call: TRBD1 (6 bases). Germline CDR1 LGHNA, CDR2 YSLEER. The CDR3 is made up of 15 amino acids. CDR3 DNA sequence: TGCGCCAGCAGCCAAGTGGGGGCGGGTGGAAGCACCATATATTTT. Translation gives CASSQVGAGGSTIYF.

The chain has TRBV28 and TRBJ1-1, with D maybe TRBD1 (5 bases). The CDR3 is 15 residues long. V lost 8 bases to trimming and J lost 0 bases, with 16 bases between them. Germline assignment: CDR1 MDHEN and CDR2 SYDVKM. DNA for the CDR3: TGTGCCAGCCCTCCTACGACAGTAATGAACACTGAAGCTTTCTTT. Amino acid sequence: CASPPTTVMNTEAFF.

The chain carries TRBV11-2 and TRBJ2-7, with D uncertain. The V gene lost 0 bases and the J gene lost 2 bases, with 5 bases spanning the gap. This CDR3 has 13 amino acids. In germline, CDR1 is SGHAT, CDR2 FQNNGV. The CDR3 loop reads CASSLETAYEQYF. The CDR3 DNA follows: TGTGCCAGCAGCTTAGAGACGGCCTACGAGCAGTACTTC.

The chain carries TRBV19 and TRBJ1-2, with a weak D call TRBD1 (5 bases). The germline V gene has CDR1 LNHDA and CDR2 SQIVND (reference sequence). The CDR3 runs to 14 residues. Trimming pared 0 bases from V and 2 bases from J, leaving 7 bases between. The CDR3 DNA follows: TGTGCCAGTAGTATAGATCCAGGGAACTATGGCTACACCTTC. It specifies CASSIDPGNYGYTF. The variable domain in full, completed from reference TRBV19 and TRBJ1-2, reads DGGITQSPKYLFRKEGQNVTLSCEQNLNHDAMYWYRQDPGQGLRLIYYSQIVNDFQKGDIAEGYSVSREKKESFPLTVTSAQKNPTAFYLCASSIDPGNYGYTFGSGTRLTVV.

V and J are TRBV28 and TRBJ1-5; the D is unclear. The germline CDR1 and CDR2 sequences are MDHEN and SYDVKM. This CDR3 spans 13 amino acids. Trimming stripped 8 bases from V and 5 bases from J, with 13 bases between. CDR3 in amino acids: CASRWAADQPQHF. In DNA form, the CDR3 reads TGTGCCAGCCGGTGGGCAGCCGATCAGCCCCAGCATTTT.

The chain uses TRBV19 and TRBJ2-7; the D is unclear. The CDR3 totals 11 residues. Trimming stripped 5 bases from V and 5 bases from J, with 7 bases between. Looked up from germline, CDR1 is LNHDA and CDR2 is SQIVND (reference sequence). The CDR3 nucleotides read TGTGCCAGTAGTGCCCCAAACGAGCAGTACTTC. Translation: CASSAPNEQYF.

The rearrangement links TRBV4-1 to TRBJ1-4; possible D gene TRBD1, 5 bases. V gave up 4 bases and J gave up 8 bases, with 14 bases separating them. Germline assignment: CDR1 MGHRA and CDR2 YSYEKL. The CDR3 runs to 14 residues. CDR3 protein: CASSPWGGREKLFF. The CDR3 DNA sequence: TGCGCCAGCAGCCCCTGGGGGGGACGGGAAAAACTGTTTTTT.

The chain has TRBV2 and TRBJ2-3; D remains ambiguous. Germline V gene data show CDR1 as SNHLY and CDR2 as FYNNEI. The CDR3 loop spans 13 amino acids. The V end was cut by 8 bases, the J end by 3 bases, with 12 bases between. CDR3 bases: TGTGCCAGCCTGTCTTCAGTAACAGATACGCAGTATTTT. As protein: CASLSSVTDTQYF.

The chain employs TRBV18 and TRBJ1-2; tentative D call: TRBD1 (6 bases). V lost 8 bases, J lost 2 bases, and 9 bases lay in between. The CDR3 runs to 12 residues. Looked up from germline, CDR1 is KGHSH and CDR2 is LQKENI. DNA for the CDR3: TGTGCCAGCAAAGGGACAAACTATGGCTACACCTTC. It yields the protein CASKGTNYGYTF. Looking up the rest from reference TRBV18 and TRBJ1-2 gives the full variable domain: NAGVMQNPRHLVRRRGQEARLRCSPMKGHSHVYWYRQLPEEGLKFMVYLQKENIIDESGMPKERFSAEFPKEGPSILRIQQVVRGDSAAYFCASKGTNYGYTFGSGTRLTVV.

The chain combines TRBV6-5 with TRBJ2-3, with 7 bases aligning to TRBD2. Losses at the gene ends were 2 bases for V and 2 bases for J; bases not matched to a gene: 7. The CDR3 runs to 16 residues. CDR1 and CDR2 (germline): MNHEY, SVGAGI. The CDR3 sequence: CASSYEGRGITDTQYF. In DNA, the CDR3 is TGTGCCAGCAGTTACGAAGGGCGGGGGATCACAGATACGCAGTATTTT.

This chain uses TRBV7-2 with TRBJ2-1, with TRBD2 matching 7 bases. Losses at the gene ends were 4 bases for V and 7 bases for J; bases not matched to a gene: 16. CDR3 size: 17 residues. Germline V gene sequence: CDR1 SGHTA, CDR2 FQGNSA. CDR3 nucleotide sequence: TGTGCCAGCAGCTCCTCTACTAGCGCCCCTCTTCGGAATGAGCAGTTCTTC. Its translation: CASSSSTSAPLRNEQFF.

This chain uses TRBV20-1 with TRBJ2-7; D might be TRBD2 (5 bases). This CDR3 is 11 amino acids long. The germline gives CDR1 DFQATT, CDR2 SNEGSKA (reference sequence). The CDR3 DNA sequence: TGCAATGCCCTGGAGGAGGTCGAGCAGTACTTC. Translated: CNALEEVEQYF.

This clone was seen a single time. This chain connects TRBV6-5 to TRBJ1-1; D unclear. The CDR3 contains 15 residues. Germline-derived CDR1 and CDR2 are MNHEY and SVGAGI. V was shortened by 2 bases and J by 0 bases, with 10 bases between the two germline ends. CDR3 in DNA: TGTGCCAGCAGTTACGGGGTAGGGATGAACACTGAAGCTTTCTTT. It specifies CASSYGVGMNTEAFF.

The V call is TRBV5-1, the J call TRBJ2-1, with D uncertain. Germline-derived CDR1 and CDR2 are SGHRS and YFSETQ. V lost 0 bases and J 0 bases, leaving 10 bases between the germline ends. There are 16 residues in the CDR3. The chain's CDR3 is CASSLGGSSSYNEQFF. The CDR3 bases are TGCGCCAGCAGCTTGGGTGGATCCAGCTCCTACAATGAGCAGTTCTTC.

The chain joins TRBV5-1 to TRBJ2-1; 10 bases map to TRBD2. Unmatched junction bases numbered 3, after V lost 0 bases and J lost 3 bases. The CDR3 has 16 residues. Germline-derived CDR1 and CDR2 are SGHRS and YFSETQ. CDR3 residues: CASSLEWTSGYNEQFF. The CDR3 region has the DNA TGCGCCAGCAGCTTGGAATGGACTAGCGGCTACAATGAGCAGTTCTTC.

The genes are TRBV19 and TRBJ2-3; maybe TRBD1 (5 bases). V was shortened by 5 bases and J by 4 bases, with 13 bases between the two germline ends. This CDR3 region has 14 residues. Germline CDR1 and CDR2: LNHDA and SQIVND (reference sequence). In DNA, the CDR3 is TGTGCCAGTAGTTTTCAGGGCTCCGCAGATACGCAGTATTTT. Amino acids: CASSFQGSADTQYF.

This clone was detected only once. CDR3 nucleotide sequence: TGTGCCAGCAGTGGTCCGGGGTCAGATACGCAGTATTTT. It translates to CASSGPGSDTQYF. The chain couples TRBV6-6 to TRBJ2-3, with D perhaps TRBD2 (5 bases). Trimming removed 5 bases at V and 4 bases at J, with 10 bases between. The germline V gene encodes CDR1 MNHNY and CDR2 SVGAGI (reference sequence). The CDR3 covers 13 residues.

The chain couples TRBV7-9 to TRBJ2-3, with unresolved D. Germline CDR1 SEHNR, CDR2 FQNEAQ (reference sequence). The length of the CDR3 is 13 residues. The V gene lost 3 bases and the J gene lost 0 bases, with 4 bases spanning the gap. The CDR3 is CASSLSSTDTQYF. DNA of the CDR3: TGTGCCAGCAGCTTGTCTAGCACAGATACGCAGTATTTT.

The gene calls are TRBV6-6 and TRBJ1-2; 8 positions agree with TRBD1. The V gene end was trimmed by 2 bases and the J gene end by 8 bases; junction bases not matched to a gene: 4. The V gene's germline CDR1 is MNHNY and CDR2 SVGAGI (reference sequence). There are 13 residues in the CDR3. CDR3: CASSYAGGDGYTF. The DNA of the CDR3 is TGTGCCAGCAGTTACGCAGGGGGCGACGGCTACACCTTC.

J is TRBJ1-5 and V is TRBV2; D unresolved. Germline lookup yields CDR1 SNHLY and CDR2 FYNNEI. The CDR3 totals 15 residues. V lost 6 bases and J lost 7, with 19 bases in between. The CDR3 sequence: CASSVERESGQPQHF. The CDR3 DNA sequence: TGTGCCAGCAGCGTGGAGAGGGAAAGTGGACAGCCCCAGCATTTT.

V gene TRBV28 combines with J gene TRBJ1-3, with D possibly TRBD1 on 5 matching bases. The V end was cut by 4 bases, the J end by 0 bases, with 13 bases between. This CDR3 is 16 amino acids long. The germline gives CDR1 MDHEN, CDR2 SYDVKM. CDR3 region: CASSSKGINSGNTIYF. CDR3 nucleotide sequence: TGTGCCAGCAGTTCTAAGGGGATTAACTCTGGAAACACCATATATTTT.